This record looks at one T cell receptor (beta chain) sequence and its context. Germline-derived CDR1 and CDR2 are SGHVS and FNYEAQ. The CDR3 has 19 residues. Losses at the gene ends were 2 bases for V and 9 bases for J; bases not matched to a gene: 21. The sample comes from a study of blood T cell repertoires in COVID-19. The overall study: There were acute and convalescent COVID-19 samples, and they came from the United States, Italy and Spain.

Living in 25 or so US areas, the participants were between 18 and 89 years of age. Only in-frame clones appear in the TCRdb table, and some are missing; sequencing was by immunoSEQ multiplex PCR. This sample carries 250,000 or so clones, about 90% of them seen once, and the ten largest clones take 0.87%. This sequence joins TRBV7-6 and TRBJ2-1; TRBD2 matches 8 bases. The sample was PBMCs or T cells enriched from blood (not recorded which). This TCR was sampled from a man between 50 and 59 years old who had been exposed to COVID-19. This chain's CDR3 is CASSLIAGGREDPGGEQFF. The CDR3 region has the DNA TGTGCCAGCAGCTTAATTGCGGGGGGAAGGGAGGACCCAGGCGGTGAGCAGTTCTTC. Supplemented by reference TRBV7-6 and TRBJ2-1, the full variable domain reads GAGVSQSPRYKVTKRGQDVALRCDPISGHVSLYWYRQALGQGPEFLTYFNYEAQQDKSGLPNDRFSAERPEGSISTLTIQRTEQRDSAMYRCASSLIAGGREDPGGEQFFGPGTRLTVL.